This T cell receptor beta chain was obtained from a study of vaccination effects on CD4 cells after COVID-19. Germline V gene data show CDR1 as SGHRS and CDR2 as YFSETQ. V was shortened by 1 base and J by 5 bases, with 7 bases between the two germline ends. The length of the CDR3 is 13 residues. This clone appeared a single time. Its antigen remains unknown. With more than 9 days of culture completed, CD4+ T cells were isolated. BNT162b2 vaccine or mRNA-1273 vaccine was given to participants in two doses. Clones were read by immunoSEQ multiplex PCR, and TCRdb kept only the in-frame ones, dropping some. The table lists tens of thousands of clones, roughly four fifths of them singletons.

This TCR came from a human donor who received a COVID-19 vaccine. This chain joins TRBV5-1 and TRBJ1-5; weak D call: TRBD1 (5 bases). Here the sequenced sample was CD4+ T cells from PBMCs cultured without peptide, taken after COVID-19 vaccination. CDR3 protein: CASSLWGDQPQHF. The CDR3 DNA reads TGCGCCAGCAGCTTGTGGGGCGATCAGCCCCAGCATTTT.